One sample yielded the 27 T cell receptor beta chains listed below, sequenced in a study of vaccination effects on CD4 cells after COVID-19. Generated by immunoSEQ multiplex PCR, the TCRdb table keeps only in-frame clones and is missing some. Of about 74,000 clones in the sample, roughly 80% are singletons; the top ten hold roughly 1.9%. With approximately 10 days of culture completed, CD4+ T cells were isolated. The antigens these receptors bind are not known. The specimen was CD4+ T cells from PBMCs cultured without peptide, collected before COVID-19 vaccination. The source is a human donor who received a COVID-19 vaccine.

The genes are TRBV3-1 (or the pseudogene TRBV3-2) and TRBJ1-1, with a tentative D call TRBD1 (5 bases). Germline V lookup: CDR1 LGHDT, CDR2 YNNKEL (reference sequence). V lost 2 bases and J 1 base, leaving 11 bases between the germline ends. The CDR3 length is 15 residues. CDR3 loop: CASSQSDRRNTEAFF. The DNA of the CDR3 is TGTGCCAGCAGCCAATCCGACAGAAGGAACACTGAAGCTTTCTTT.

This chain uses TRBV7-3 with TRBJ1-1; 11 bases agree with TRBD1. The CDR3 totals 15 residues. Germline CDR1 reads SGHTA; CDR2 reads FQGTGA. V was clipped by 5 bases and J by 1 base; unmatched bases: 3. The CDR3 is CASSLGTGGNTEAFF. In DNA, the CDR3 is TGTGCCAGCAGCCTCGGGACAGGGGGGAACACTGAAGCTTTCTTT.

This clone has only one observation. CDR3 sequence (DNA): TGCGCCAGTAAGACAGGGGGCTCTCGGGAGACCCAGTACTTC. This encodes CASKTGGSRETQYF. The chain combines TRBV10-2 with TRBJ2-5; 10 nucleotides agree with TRBD1. The V segment lost 9 bases and the J segment 5 bases; nucleotides outside the gene matches: 9. In germline, CDR1 is WSHSY, CDR2 SAAADI. This CDR3 is built from 14 residues.

The chain joins TRBV10-3 to TRBJ2-3; 8 nucleotides align to TRBD1. Germline loops: CDR1 ENHRY, CDR2 SYGVKD. This CDR3 has 13 residues. With V trimmed by 11 bases and J by 3 bases, 7 bases remained unmatched. The CDR3 loop is CAATGAGTDTQYF. DNA for the CDR3: TGTGCCGCGACAGGGGCGGGTACAGATACGCAGTATTTT.

V and J are TRBV30 and TRBJ1-2, with TRBD1 identical over 10 bases. The CDR3 contains 14 residues. In germline, CDR1 is GTSNPN, CDR2 SVGIG (reference sequence). V lost 0 bases, J lost 7 bases, and 5 bases stayed unmatched. CDR3 DNA: TGTGCCTGGAGTGTAGACAGGGGGCATAGTGGCTACACCTTC. Translated, it gives CAWSVDRGHSGYTF.

The chain joins TRBV19 to TRBJ1-1; unclear D gene. Germline V CDR1 and CDR2: LNHDA, SQIVND (reference sequence). Between the trimmed V and J ends, which lost 3 bases and 8 bases, there was a span of 13 bases. The CDR3 is 13 residues long. The CDR3, as DNA: TGTGCCAGTAGTATTATGGCAGGCGGAGAAGCTTTCTTT. Translating gives CASSIMAGGEAFF.

J is TRBJ1-1 and V is TRBV5-6; D is unresolved. The V gene lost 0 bases and the J gene lost 1 base, with 4 bases spanning the gap. Germline V gene lookup returns CDR1 SGHDT and CDR2 YYEEEE. The CDR3 is made up of 13 amino acids. CDR3 region: CASSLAGNTEAFF. In DNA form, the CDR3 reads TGTGCCAGCAGCTTGGCCGGGAACACTGAAGCTTTCTTT.

The chain combines TRBV19 with TRBJ1-2, with TRBD1 identical over 9 bases. The CDR3 extends over 15 amino acids. V trimming: 2 bases; J trimming: 6 bases; junction bases outside the gene matches: 7. Germline CDR1 is LNHDA and CDR2 is SQIVND (reference sequence). The CDR3, as DNA: TGTGCCAGTAGTATACGTCCCGGGACAGGGAATGGCTACACCTTC. It codes for CASSIRPGTGNGYTF.

The chain employs TRBV5-1 and TRBJ2-5, with 13 bases matching TRBD2. Germline V gene lookup returns CDR1 SGHRS and CDR2 YFSETQ. Losses at the gene ends were 2 bases for V and 5 bases for J; bases not matched to a gene: 3. This CDR3 is built from 15 residues. The CDR3 is CASSFGTSGIETQYF. The CDR3 DNA follows: TGCGCCAGCAGCTTCGGGACTAGCGGGATTGAGACCCAGTACTTC.

The chain couples TRBV11-1 to TRBJ1-4; 9 bases align to TRBD1. CDR1 SGHAT and CDR2 FQDESV come from the germline V gene (reference sequence). The CDR3 length is 13 residues. The trim removed 8 bases at V and 7 bases at J, leaving 5 bases unmatched. The DNA of the CDR3 is TGTGCCAGCGGGACAGGGTTAGGTGAAAAACTGTTTTTT. Its protein is CASGTGLGEKLFF. Full variable domain (outside the CDR3, taken from reference TRBV11-1 and TRBJ1-4): EAEVAQSPRYKITEKSQAVAFWCDPISGHATLYWYRQILGQGPELLVQFQDESVVDDSQLPKDRFSAERLKGVDSTLKIQPAELGDSAMYLCASGTGLGEKLFFGSGTQLSVL.

This chain joins TRBV19 and TRBJ2-1; 9 bases fit TRBD2. Per germline, CDR1 LNHDA and CDR2 SQIVND (reference sequence). Trimming removed 1 base from V and 0 bases from J; junction bases left unmatched: 4. This CDR3 comprises 17 residues. CDR3 in DNA: TGTGCCAGTAGTATAGTTGCTAGCGGGGCCTCCTACAATGAGCAGTTCTTC. Its protein is CASSIVASGASYNEQFF.

V is TRBV2 and J is TRBJ1-5; possible D gene TRBD1, 6 bases. The CDR3 sequence is 13 residues long. CDR1 is SNHLY, CDR2 FYNNEI, per germline. V was clipped by 7 bases and J by 4 bases, with 11 bases between them. The CDR3 reads CASTGQTNQPQHF. In DNA form, the CDR3 reads TGTGCCAGCACCGGACAGACTAATCAGCCCCAGCATTTT.

The chain couples TRBV6-2 or TRBV6-3 to TRBJ2-1; 7 bases fit TRBD1. V was pared by 4 bases and J by 2 bases, with 5 bases of the junction left unmatched. The length of the CDR3 is 15 residues. Per the germline V gene, CDR1 is MNHEY and CDR2 is SVGEGT. CDR3 sequence reads: CASSFGTAAYNEQFF. The CDR3 DNA follows: TGTGCCAGCAGTTTCGGGACAGCGGCCTACAATGAGCAGTTCTTC.

The V gene is TRBV10-3, the J gene TRBJ1-4, with D hard to call. The germline CDR1 and CDR2 sequences are ENHRY and SYGVKD. Trimming stripped 0 bases from V and 3 bases from J, with 8 bases between. CDR3 size: 15 residues. The CDR3 sequence: CAISESRDANEKLFF. As DNA, the CDR3 is TGTGCCATCAGTGAGTCGAGGGATGCTAATGAAAAACTGTTTTTT.

This chain connects TRBV6-2 or TRBV6-3 to TRBJ2-7, with 7 nucleotides matching TRBD2. There are 14 residues in the CDR3. Germline values: CDR1 MNHEY, CDR2 SVGEGT. Germline trimming cut 3 bases from V and 4 bases from J; bases unmatched to any gene: 6. This chain's CDR3 is CASSYGLAVYEQYV. CDR3 nucleotide sequence: TGTGCCAGCAGTTATGGTCTAGCGGTGTACGAGCAGTACGTC.

V and J are TRBV6-4 and TRBJ2-3; 9 bases agree with TRBD2. J was trimmed by 4 bases and V by 6 bases; bases with no gene match: 5. This CDR3 spans 14 amino acids. Looked up from germline, CDR1 is MRHNA and CDR2 is SNTAGT. The CDR3 spells CASRSGGPADTQYF. Written as DNA, the CDR3 is TGTGCCAGCAGAAGCGGGGGGCCAGCAGATACGCAGTATTTT.

V and J are TRBV5-1 and TRBJ2-1, with 8 positions matching TRBD1. The J segment lost 9 bases and the V segment lost 5 bases, leaving 16 bases of the junction unmatched. The CDR3 is made up of 16 amino acids. The V gene's germline CDR1 is SGHRS and CDR2 YFSETQ. CDR3 coding DNA: TGCGCCAGCAGATTATGGCCCGGGACAGGAATAACTGAGCAGTTCTTC. Encoded protein: CASRLWPGTGITEQFF.

The chain joins TRBV18 to TRBJ2-6, with D tentatively TRBD1 (5 bases). Germline V CDR1 and CDR2: KGHSH, LQKENI. Trimming pared 3 bases from V and 0 bases from J, leaving 6 bases between. The CDR3 is 15 residues long. The CDR3 here is CASSPDSSGANVLTF. The CDR3 coding sequence is TGTGCCAGCTCACCTGACAGCTCTGGGGCCAACGTCCTGACTTTC.

V and J are TRBV5-6 and TRBJ1-4; D might be TRBD1 (5 bases). The V gene's germline CDR1 is SGHDT and CDR2 YYEEEE. The CDR3 is 15 residues long. The V and J ends lost 4 bases and 8 bases respectively, with 18 bases between them. In DNA form, the CDR3 reads TGTGCCAGCAGCACAGGAAAGAGGGCCAGGGAAAAACTGTTTTTT. Translation: CASSTGKRAREKLFF.

The chain is built from TRBV18 and TRBJ1-3; D is undetermined. This CDR3 contains 17 residues. V dropped 3 bases and J dropped 2 bases, with 17 bases sitting between them. CDR1 is KGHSH and CDR2 is LQKENI in the germline V gene. The DNA for the CDR3 is TGTGCCAGCTCACCCAGAACGGGGATGAGTCCTGGAAACACCATATATTTT. Translated: CASSPRTGMSPGNTIYF.

The chain couples TRBV3-1 (or the pseudogene TRBV3-2) to TRBJ1-4, with TRBD1 identical over 7 bases. CDR1 is LGHDT, CDR2 YNNKEL, per germline (reference sequence). Unmatched junction bases numbered 11, after V lost 0 bases and J lost 7 bases. The CDR3 spans 17 residues. The CDR3 DNA reads as TGTGCCAGCAGCCAAGATAGCAGGGGGAAAACGGCTGAAAAACTGTTTTTT. It encodes CASSQDSRGKTAEKLFF.

This clone was seen a single time. V and J are TRBV11-3 and TRBJ1-6, with unresolved D. The ends were cut back, 5 bases at V and 8 bases at J, with 10 bases in the middle. This CDR3 has 13 amino acids. The germline V gene encodes CDR1 SGHNT and CDR2 YENEEA. The CDR3: CASSILRDSPLHF. The CDR3 nucleotides read TGTGCCAGCAGCATTCTAAGGGATTCACCCCTCCACTTT.

The chain carries TRBV20-1 and TRBJ2-5; possibly TRBD1 or TRBD2 for D (5 bases each). CDR1 is DFQATT and CDR2 is SNEGSKA in the germline V gene (reference sequence). The CDR3 spans 13 residues. The V and J ends lost 3 bases and 5 bases respectively, with 13 bases between them. CDR3 sequence: CSASLGVGETQYF. In nucleotides, the CDR3 is TGCAGTGCTAGTTTGGGGGTTGGGGAGACCCAGTACTTC.

The count of this clone is one. The chain links TRBV19 to TRBJ2-3, with 13 positions matching TRBD2. Trimming took 5 bases from V and 6 from J; bases not matched to a gene: 14. The CDR3 is 18 residues long. The germline gives CDR1 LNHDA, CDR2 SQIVND (reference sequence). CDR3 sequence: CASSPGLAGDSSLDTQYF. The CDR3 bases are TGTGCCAGTAGTCCCGGACTAGCGGGGGACTCGTCATTGGATACGCAGTATTTT. The complete variable domain, with remaining parts taken from reference TRBV19 and TRBJ2-3, reads DGGITQSPKYLFRKEGQNVTLSCEQNLNHDAMYWYRQDPGQGLRLIYYSQIVNDFQKGDIAEGYSVSREKKESFPLTVTSAQKNPTAFYLCASSPGLAGDSSLDTQYFGPGTRLTVL.

The chain couples TRBV6-6 to TRBJ2-2, with D tentatively TRBD1 (6 bases). The CDR3 sequence is 16 residues long. The ends were cut back, 7 bases at V and 0 bases at J, with 15 bases in the middle. The germline gives CDR1 MNHNY, CDR2 SVGAGI (reference sequence). The CDR3 reads CASKGRGGANTGELFF. CDR3 sequence (DNA): TGTGCCAGCAAGGGGAGAGGGGGAGCGAACACCGGGGAGCTGTTTTTT.

The chain recombines TRBV3-1 (or the pseudogene TRBV3-2) with TRBJ1-6; D is perhaps TRBD1 (5 bases). Germline values: CDR1 LGHDT, CDR2 YNNKEL (reference sequence). The CDR3 has 18 amino acids. V lost 4 bases and J lost 6, with 22 bases in between. The CDR3 region is CASSRSTVWGIGNSPLHF. The CDR3 DNA follows: TGTGCCAGCAGCCGCAGTACCGTGTGGGGCATCGGTAATTCACCCCTCCACTTT.

In this sample, this clone turned up a few times. The V call is TRBV4-1, the J call TRBJ2-1; D is undetermined. This CDR3 has 16 residues. Trimming removed 0 bases at V and 2 bases at J, with 11 bases between. CDR1 is MGHRA, CDR2 YSYEKL, per germline. CDR3 sequence (DNA): TGCGCCAGCAGCCAAGATAGGTCACAGACCTACAATGAGCAGTTCTTC. Residues: CASSQDRSQTYNEQFF.